One and the same sample provided the 15 T cell receptor beta chains below, sequenced in a study of shared clonotypes between healthy human individuals. Assay used: immunoSEQ multiplex PCR; TCRdb lists only in-frame clones, some missing. The top ten hold approximately 10% of the sample, which has 300,000 or so clones, approximately 74% seen once. The sequencing sample was made of memory CD4+ T cells sorted from blood. This sample's subset: CD45RA-negative fraction. Every receptor here comes from a man aged 25 to 45 in good health.

The chain joins TRBV28 to TRBJ2-5; D assignment may be TRBD1 or TRBD2 (5 bases each). There are 16 residues in the CDR3. Germline assignment: CDR1 MDHEN and CDR2 SYDVKM. V was trimmed by 4 bases and J by 2 bases, leaving 17 bases between them. The CDR3 region has the DNA TGTGCCAGCAGTTCCCTCCTTTGGGGGAGACAAGAGACCCAGTACTTC. Translation: CASSSLLWGRQETQYF.

The V call is TRBV5-1, the J call TRBJ1-2; unclear D gene. Germline V CDR1 and CDR2: SGHRS, YFSETQ. CDR3 size: 13 residues. The V end was cut by 4 bases, the J end by 2 bases, with 9 bases between. The CDR3 bases are TGCGCCAGCAGCGTCGACATGAACTATGGCTACACCTTC. This encodes CASSVDMNYGYTF.

This clone has only one observation. A much larger clone differs from this one at a single base, so this may be a read error. V gene TRBV5-1 combines with J gene TRBJ2-1; D might be TRBD1 (5 bases). The CDR3 is 14 residues long. In germline, CDR1 is SGHRS, CDR2 YFSETQ. The V and J ends lost 1 base and 12 bases respectively, with 17 bases between them. The CDR3 DNA reads TGCGCCAGCAGCTTGCCCCAGGGTAGGCATGGGCAGTTCTTC. This gives the protein CASSLPQGRHGQFF. Together with reference TRBV5-1 and TRBJ2-1, the CDR3 gives the full variable domain: KAGVTQTPRYLIKTRGQQVTLSCSPISGHRSVSWYQQTPGQGLQFLFEYFSETQRNKGNFPGRFSGRQFSNSRSEMNVSTLELGDSALYLCASSLPQGRHGQFFGPGTRLTVL.

This clone was detected many times. This chain joins TRBV7-6 and TRBJ2-3; either TRBD1 or TRBD2 may supply D (6 bases each). There are 19 residues in the CDR3. Between the trimmed V and J ends, which lost 5 bases and 6 bases, there was a span of 30 bases. In germline, CDR1 is SGHVS, CDR2 FNYEAQ. The CDR3 DNA reads as TGTGCCAGCAGCCTCCGAAAGGGGCGGGACGCAACAGGGATGGATACGCAGTATTTT. This sequence encodes CASSLRKGRDATGMDTQYF.

The V call is TRBV5-1, the J call TRBJ1-1, with D possibly TRBD1 on 5 matching bases. The germline CDR1 and CDR2 sequences are SGHRS and YFSETQ. The V and J ends lost 4 bases and 1 base respectively, with 17 bases between them. CDR3 size: 16 residues. CDR3 sequence: CASSLQPGTGNTEAFF. In nucleotides, the CDR3 is TGCGCCAGCAGCCTTCAACCCGGGACGGGGAACACTGAAGCTTTCTTT.

The chain has TRBV30 and TRBJ2-3; 8 bases fit TRBD2. In germline, CDR1 is GTSNPN, CDR2 SVGIG (reference sequence). V shed 3 bases and J 0 bases; nucleotides not matched to a gene: 8. This CDR3 is built from 16 residues. CDR3 in amino acids: CAWRGRLAPSTDTQYF. The CDR3 DNA is TGTGCCTGGAGGGGAAGACTAGCGCCTAGCACAGATACGCAGTATTTT.

The chain recombines TRBV5-6 with TRBJ2-3, with D tentatively TRBD2 (6 bases). The V end was cut by 4 bases, the J end by 3 bases, with 18 bases between. The CDR3 covers 16 residues. Germline loops: CDR1 SGHDT, CDR2 YYEEEE. DNA of the CDR3: TGTGCCAGCAGCACCCGGGACTCCTTCTTTACAGATACGCAGTATTTT. This codes for CASSTRDSFFTDTQYF.

V usage is TRBV6-5 and J usage is TRBJ2-5; perhaps D is TRBD1 or TRBD2 (6 bases each). The germline CDR1 and CDR2 sequences are MNHEY and SVGAGI. CDR3 size: 15 residues. V was clipped by 0 bases and J by 1 base, with 9 bases between them. The CDR3 spells CASSYSGGPQETQYF. CDR3 nucleotides: TGTGCCAGCAGTTACTCGGGGGGCCCCCAAGAGACCCAGTACTTC.

The CDR3 reads CASSLMASGQETQYF. CDR3 coding DNA: TGTGCCAGCAGCTTGATGGCTAGCGGGCAAGAGACCCAGTACTTC. This chain uses TRBV5-6 with TRBJ2-5, with 8 bases fitting TRBD2. Trimming removed 1 base from V and 2 bases from J; junction bases left unmatched: 4. CDR1 is SGHDT, CDR2 YYEEEE, per germline. CDR3 size: 15 residues.

The chain combines TRBV2 with TRBJ2-3; D is uncertain. V was pared by 1 base and J by 2 bases, with 7 bases between. The CDR3 extends over 14 amino acids. The germline V gene has CDR1 SNHLY and CDR2 FYNNEI. The CDR3: CASSEDRFTDTQYF. The CDR3 DNA sequence: TGTGCCAGCAGTGAAGACAGATTCACAGATACGCAGTATTTT.

The rearrangement links TRBV29-1 to TRBJ2-7; D might be TRBD1 or TRBD2, each matching 7 bases. Looked up from germline, CDR1 is SQVTM and CDR2 is ANQGSEA. CDR3 size: 15 residues. The V and J ends lost 5 bases and 2 bases respectively, with 19 bases between them. CDR3: CSVPGEGATAYEQYF. The CDR3 DNA reads TGCAGCGTTCCGGGGGAGGGGGCCACGGCCTACGAGCAGTACTTC.

The J gene is TRBJ1-5, the V gene TRBV19; a weak D match, TRBD1 (6 bases). This CDR3 has 17 amino acids. V was cut by 5 bases and J by 4 bases, with 21 bases left in between. Germline loops: CDR1 LNHDA, CDR2 SQIVND (reference sequence). CDR3 loop: CASSERARQARNQPQHF. The CDR3 nucleotides read TGTGCCAGTAGTGAACGAGCCAGACAGGCCCGAAATCAGCCCCAGCATTTT.

The rearrangement links TRBV11-2 to TRBJ2-5; a weak D match, TRBD1 (5 bases). Deletions cut 1 base from V and 5 bases from J, with 14 bases between. This CDR3 has 15 amino acids. Germline values: CDR1 SGHAT, CDR2 FQNNGV. CDR3 coding DNA: TGTGCCAGCAGCTTAGCCCCCGGCCCAGGGGAGACCCAGTACTTC. Protein product: CASSLAPGPGETQYF.

V and J are TRBV5-4 and TRBJ1-2; D might be TRBD1 (5 bases). The length of the CDR3 is 16 residues. The germline V gene has CDR1 SGHNT and CDR2 YYREEE (reference sequence). V lost 1 base, J lost 5 bases, and 18 bases lay in between. The CDR3 loop reads CASSLSPVQVVYGYTF. CDR3 nucleotide sequence: TGTGCCAGCAGCTTGTCGCCGGTACAGGTCGTTTATGGCTACACCTTC.

The V gene is TRBV6-5, the J gene TRBJ2-3; D is possibly TRBD1 (5 bases). Germline V lookup: CDR1 MNHEY, CDR2 SVGAGI. The CDR3 length is 16 residues. Between the trimmed V and J ends, which lost 0 bases and 5 bases, there was a span of 15 bases. CDR3 sequence reads: CASSYSKLGAGDTQYF. The CDR3 nucleotides are TGTGCCAGCAGTTACTCGAAGCTTGGGGCAGGAGATACGCAGTATTTT.